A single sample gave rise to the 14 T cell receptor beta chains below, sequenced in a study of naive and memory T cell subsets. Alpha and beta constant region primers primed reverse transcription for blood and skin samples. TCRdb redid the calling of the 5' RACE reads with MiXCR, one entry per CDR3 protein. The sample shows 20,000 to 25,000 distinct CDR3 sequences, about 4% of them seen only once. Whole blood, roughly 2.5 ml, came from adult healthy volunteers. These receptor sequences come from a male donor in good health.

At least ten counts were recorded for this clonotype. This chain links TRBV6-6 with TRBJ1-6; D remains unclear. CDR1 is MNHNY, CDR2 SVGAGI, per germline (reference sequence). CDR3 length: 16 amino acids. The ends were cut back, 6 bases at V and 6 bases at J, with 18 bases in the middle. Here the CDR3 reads CASRDPSGSGNSPLHF. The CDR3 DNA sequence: TGTGCCAGCAGGGACCCTTCGGGGTCGGGTAATTCACCCCTCCACTTT.

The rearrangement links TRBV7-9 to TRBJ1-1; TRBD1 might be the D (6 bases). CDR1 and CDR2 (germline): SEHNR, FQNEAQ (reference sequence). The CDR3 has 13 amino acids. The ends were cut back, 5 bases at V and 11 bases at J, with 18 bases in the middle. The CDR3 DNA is TGTGCCAGCAGCCCTGGACAGTCTCAAAGGGCTTTCTTT. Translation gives CASSPGQSQRAFF.

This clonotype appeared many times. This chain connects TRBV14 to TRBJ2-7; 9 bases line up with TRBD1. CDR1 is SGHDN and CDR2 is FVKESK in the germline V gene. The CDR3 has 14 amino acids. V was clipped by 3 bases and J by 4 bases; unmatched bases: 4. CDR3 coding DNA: TGTGCCAGCAGCCATAACAGGGGGCGGTACGAGCAGTACTTC. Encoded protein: CASSHNRGRYEQYF.

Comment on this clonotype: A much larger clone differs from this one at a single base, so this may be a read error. In nucleotides, the CDR3 is TGTACCAGCAGTCCCCGACTAGTCGATACGCAGTATTTT. It encodes CTSSPRLVDTQYF. The chain links TRBV6-6 to TRBJ2-3, with a possible D match to TRBD2 (6 bases). CDR1 is MNHNY and CDR2 is SVGAGI in the germline V gene (reference sequence). The CDR3 length is 13 residues.

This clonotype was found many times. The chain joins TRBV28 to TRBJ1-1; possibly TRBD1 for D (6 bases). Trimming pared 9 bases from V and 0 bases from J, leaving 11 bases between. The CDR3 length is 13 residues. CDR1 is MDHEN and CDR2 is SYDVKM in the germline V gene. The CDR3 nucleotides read TGTGCCAGTATGACAGGTCTGAACACTGAAGCTTTCTTT. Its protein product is CASMTGLNTEAFF.

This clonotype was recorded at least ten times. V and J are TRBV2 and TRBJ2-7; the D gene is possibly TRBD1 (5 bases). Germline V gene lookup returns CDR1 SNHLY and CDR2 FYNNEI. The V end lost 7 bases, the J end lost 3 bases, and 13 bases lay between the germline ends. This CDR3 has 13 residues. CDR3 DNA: TGTGCCAGCACGACAGCGCCGAACTACGAGCAGTACTTC. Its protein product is CASTTAPNYEQYF.

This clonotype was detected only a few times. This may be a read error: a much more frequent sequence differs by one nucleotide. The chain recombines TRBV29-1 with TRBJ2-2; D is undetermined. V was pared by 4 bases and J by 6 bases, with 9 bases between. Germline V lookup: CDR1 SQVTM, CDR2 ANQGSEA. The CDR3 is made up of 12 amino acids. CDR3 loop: CSVVRAAGELFF. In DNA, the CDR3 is TGCAGCGTTGTTCGCGCCGCCGGGGAGCTGTTTTTT.

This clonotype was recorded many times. Written as DNA, the CDR3 is TGTGCCAGCAGCGCCCCCGGGACAGGGGGCTCTGGAAACACCATATATTTT. Translating gives CASSAPGTGGSGNTIYF. V is TRBV9 and J is TRBJ1-3; TRBD1 matches 11 bases. The J segment lost 0 bases and the V segment lost 3 bases, leaving 5 bases of the junction unmatched. There are 17 residues in the CDR3. CDR1 SGDLS and CDR2 YYNGEE come from the germline V gene.

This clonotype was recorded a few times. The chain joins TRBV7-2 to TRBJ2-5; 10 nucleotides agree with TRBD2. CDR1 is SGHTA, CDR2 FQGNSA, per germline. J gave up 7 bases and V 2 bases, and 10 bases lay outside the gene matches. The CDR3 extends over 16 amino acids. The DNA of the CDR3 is TGTGCCAGCAGCTTAAGTAAAGCGGGGGGGCCTGGGACCCAGTACTTC. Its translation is CASSLSKAGGPGTQYF.

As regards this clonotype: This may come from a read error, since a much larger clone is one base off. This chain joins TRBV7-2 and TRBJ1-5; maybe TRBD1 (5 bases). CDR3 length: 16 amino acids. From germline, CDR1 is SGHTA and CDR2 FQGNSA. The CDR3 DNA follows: TGTGCCAGCAGCCGAACGTTGGGGGAGGGCAATCAGCCCCAGAATTTT. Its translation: CASSRTLGEGNQPQNF.

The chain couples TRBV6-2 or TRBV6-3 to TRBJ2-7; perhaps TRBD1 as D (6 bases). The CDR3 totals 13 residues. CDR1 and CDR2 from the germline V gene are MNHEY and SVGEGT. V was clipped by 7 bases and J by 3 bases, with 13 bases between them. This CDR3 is CASTTTGFYEQYF. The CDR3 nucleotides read TGTGCCAGCACTACGACAGGTTTCTACGAGCAGTACTTC.

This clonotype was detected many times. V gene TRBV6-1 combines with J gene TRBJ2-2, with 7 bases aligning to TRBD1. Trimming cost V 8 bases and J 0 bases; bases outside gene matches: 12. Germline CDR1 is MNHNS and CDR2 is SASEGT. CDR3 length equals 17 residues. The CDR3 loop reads CASGYPRDRANTGELFF. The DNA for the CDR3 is TGTGCCAGCGGTTATCCCAGGGACAGAGCGAACACCGGGGAGCTGTTTTTT.

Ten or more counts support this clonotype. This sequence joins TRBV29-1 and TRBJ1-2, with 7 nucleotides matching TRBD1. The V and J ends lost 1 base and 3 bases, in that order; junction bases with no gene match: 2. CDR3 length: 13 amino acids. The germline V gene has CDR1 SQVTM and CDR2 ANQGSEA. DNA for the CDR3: TGCAGCGTTGAAGTGGGGACAGACTATGGCTACACCTTC. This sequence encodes CSVEVGTDYGYTF. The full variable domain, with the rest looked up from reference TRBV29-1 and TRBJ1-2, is SAVISQKPSRDICQRGTSLTIQCQVDSQVTMMFWYRQQPGQSLTLIATANQGSEATYESGFVIDKFPISRPNLTFSTLTVSNMSPEDSSIYLCSVEVGTDYGYTFGSGTRLTVV.

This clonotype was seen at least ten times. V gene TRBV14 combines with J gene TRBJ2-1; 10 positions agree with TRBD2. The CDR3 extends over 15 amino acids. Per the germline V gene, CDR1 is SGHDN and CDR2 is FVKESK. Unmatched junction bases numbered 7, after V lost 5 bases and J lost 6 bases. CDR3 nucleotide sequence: TGTGCCAGCAGCAAACTAGCGGGAATGGGCAATGAGCAGTTCTTC. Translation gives CASSKLAGMGNEQFF.